This is a list of T cell receptor beta chains from one sample in a study of T cells expressing NK-cell markers. With the 5' RACE reads reprocessed, TCRdb shows one record per CDR3 protein and no DNA. This sample contains about 390,000 distinct CDR3 sequences. Sequenced input: blood T cells: a sorted CD56 or NKG2C T cell subset, CD4+ or CD8+ T cells, or bulk PBMC T cells (not recorded which). The receptor set was obtained from a woman in her fifties or sixties in good health. The CDR3 runs from the conserved cysteine through the conserved F or W. Fields, in order: clone size, J gene, V gene, CDR3 protein. Clone size is not always given. Where it is, it says once, few, many or a class for expanded clones.

clone size: NA; J gene: TRBJ2-5; V gene: TRBV7-2; CDR3 protein: CASRRDLGKETQYF
clone size: NA; J gene: TRBJ1-6; V gene: TRBV5-1; CDR3 protein: CASRNPWDSPLHF
clone size: NA; J gene: TRBJ2-3; V gene: TRBV6-5; CDR3 protein: CASTTIRRGGPHTQYF
clone size: NA; J gene: TRBJ2-1; V gene: TRBV6-6; CDR3 protein: CASRKPSSYNEQFF
clone size: NA; J gene: TRBJ2-2; V gene: TRBV5-1; CDR3 protein: CASSSSAGTANTGELFF
clone size: NA; J gene: TRBJ1-2; V gene: TRBV27; CDR3 protein: CASSFGRDISGYTF
clone size: NA; J gene: TRBJ1-1; V gene: TRBV6-5; CDR3 protein: CASRLQGNTEAFF
clone size: NA; J gene: TRBJ2-1; V gene: TRBV12-3/TRBV12-4; CDR3 protein: CASTSIGWKQFF
clone size: NA; J gene: TRBJ2-1; V gene: TRBV7-9; CDR3 protein: CASSLGAGKRSYNEQFF
clone size: NA; J gene: TRBJ2-1; V gene: TRBV20-1; CDR3 protein: CSASGTSDYNEQFF
clone size: NA; J gene: TRBJ2-2; V gene: TRBV6-6; CDR3 protein: CASSPGTISFGELFF
clone size: NA; J gene: TRBJ2-6; V gene: TRBV5-1; CDR3 protein: CASSLRQPRAGANVLTF
clone size: NA; J gene: TRBJ2-3; V gene: TRBV6-6; CDR3 protein: CASTPELAGSDTQYF
clone size: large; J gene: TRBJ1-6; V gene: TRBV6-2/TRBV6-3; CDR3 protein: CASSSSPENSPLHF
clone size: NA; J gene: TRBJ2-3; V gene: TRBV4-2; CDR3 protein: CASSQDLYGGRTILDTQYF
clone size: NA; J gene: TRBJ2-3; V gene: TRBV19; CDR3 protein: CASSKRLAGLFASTDTQYF
clone size: NA; J gene: TRBJ1-5; V gene: TRBV12-3/TRBV12-4; CDR3 protein: CASSLGGLGLSGQPQHF
clone size: NA; J gene: TRBJ2-1; V gene: TRBV9; CDR3 protein: CASSVGTSGHTSEQFF
clone size: NA; J gene: TRBJ1-1; V gene: TRBV11-2; CDR3 protein: CATESVGAGTEAFF
clone size: NA; J gene: TRBJ1-5; V gene: TRBV24-1; CDR3 protein: CATSDFPRAKVATSNQPQHF
clone size: NA; J gene: TRBJ2-5; V gene: TRBV9; CDR3 protein: CASSVGRGVGAETQYF
clone size: NA; J gene: TRBJ2-7; V gene: TRBV29-1; CDR3 protein: CSVGEVGLEQYF
clone size: NA; J gene: TRBJ2-3; V gene: TRBV6-5; CDR3 protein: CASRETDTQYF
clone size: NA; J gene: TRBJ2-1; V gene: TRBV12-3/TRBV12-4; CDR3 protein: CASTGPAPPYNEQFF
clone size: NA; J gene: TRBJ2-3; V gene: TRBV11-2; CDR3 protein: CASSPEPGGPGSDTQYF
clone size: NA; J gene: TRBJ2-5; V gene: TRBV27; CDR3 protein: CASQRIPGTIGETQYF
clone size: NA; J gene: TRBJ2-7; V gene: TRBV29-1; CDR3 protein: CSVRDRGKEEQYF
clone size: NA; J gene: TRBJ2-1; V gene: TRBV7-2; CDR3 protein: CASSRIAGDGEQFF
clone size: NA; J gene: TRBJ2-1; V gene: TRBV5-1; CDR3 protein: CASSLARLAGPYNEQFF
clone size: NA; J gene: TRBJ2-1; V gene: TRBV15; CDR3 protein: CATSRVGNEQFF
clone size: NA; J gene: TRBJ2-7; V gene: TRBV29-1; CDR3 protein: CSAARTSGSYEQYF
clone size: NA; J gene: TRBJ2-2; V gene: TRBV5-3; CDR3 protein: CARSLFFGRSNTGELFF
clone size: NA; J gene: TRBJ2-1; V gene: TRBV7-8; CDR3 protein: CASSFEVSYNEQFF
clone size: NA; J gene: TRBJ2-6; V gene: TRBV2; CDR3 protein: CASSEAGNSGANVLTF
clone size: NA; J gene: TRBJ1-5; V gene: TRBV5-1; CDR3 protein: CASSLEPRGSSQPQHF
clone size: NA; J gene: TRBJ2-1; V gene: TRBV5-1; CDR3 protein: CASSSVLAGGNEQFF
clone size: NA; J gene: TRBJ2-5; V gene: TRBV12-3/TRBV12-4; CDR3 protein: CASRPADRGRETQYF
clone size: NA; J gene: TRBJ2-3; V gene: TRBV11-2; CDR3 protein: CASSLDSGLAADTQYF
clone size: NA; J gene: TRBJ1-1; V gene: TRBV7-9; CDR3 protein: CASSLIVGNLRDTEAFF
clone size: NA; J gene: TRBJ2-1; V gene: TRBV9; CDR3 protein: CASSRRTGIYNEQFF
clone size: NA; J gene: TRBJ2-1; V gene: TRBV4-1; CDR3 protein: CASSQDRSGTSGIRNEQFF
clone size: NA; J gene: TRBJ1-5; V gene: TRBV29-1; CDR3 protein: CSVEIGRAVQPQHF
clone size: NA; J gene: TRBJ1-2; V gene: TRBV10-2; CDR3 protein: CASRRTGSVYGYTF
clone size: NA; J gene: TRBJ1-1; V gene: TRBV10-3; CDR3 protein: CAITDRDTEAFF
clone size: NA; J gene: TRBJ2-1; V gene: TRBV5-1; CDR3 protein: CASSLSTKLRATEQFF
clone size: NA; J gene: TRBJ1-6; V gene: TRBV15; CDR3 protein: CATSRVVGTSPLHF
clone size: NA; J gene: TRBJ2-1; V gene: TRBV3-1; CDR3 protein: CASSQEMGFGEQFF
clone size: NA; J gene: TRBJ1-5; V gene: TRBV6-2/TRBV6-3; CDR3 protein: CASSYDRGRNQPQHF
clone size: NA; J gene: TRBJ2-1; V gene: TRBV4-1; CDR3 protein: CASSLGDPGLAGNEQFF
clone size: NA; J gene: TRBJ2-1; V gene: TRBV20-1; CDR3 protein: CSATTQRTYNEQFF
clone size: NA; J gene: TRBJ1-1; V gene: TRBV5-1; CDR3 protein: CASRLSPTGANTEAFF
clone size: NA; J gene: TRBJ1-2; V gene: TRBV27; CDR3 protein: CASSSDPTLYGYTF
clone size: NA; J gene: TRBJ2-3; V gene: TRBV5-1; CDR3 protein: CASSILAGGRGDTQYF
clone size: NA; J gene: TRBJ2-2; V gene: TRBV30; CDR3 protein: CAWTFFGTNTGELFF
clone size: NA; J gene: TRBJ1-2; V gene: TRBV24-1; CDR3 protein: CATSDGTANYGYTF
clone size: NA; J gene: TRBJ1-6; V gene: TRBV6-5; CDR3 protein: CASGTANSPLHF
clone size: NA; J gene: TRBJ2-1; V gene: TRBV6-2/TRBV6-3; CDR3 protein: CASTPLGGVVSEQFF
clone size: NA; J gene: TRBJ2-5; V gene: TRBV20-1; CDR3 protein: CSASPGEESQYF